Below, 22 T cell receptor beta chains from the same sample are listed, as sequenced in a study of OX40 agonist ivuxolimab in advanced cancers. Profiled with immunoSEQ multiplex PCR; TCRdb holds only in-frame clones, not every one. The sample comprises some 99,000 clones, approximately 94% of which are singletons, and approximately 0.2% rests with the top ten. The material sequenced was CD4+ or CD8+ T cells sorted from blood, taken in a trial of the OX40 agonist ivuxolimab. The receptors were sampled from an adult with an advanced solid tumor such as melanoma, head and neck, liver or kidney cancer.

The chain has TRBV27 and TRBJ2-7; perhaps TRBD1 as D (6 bases). The length of the CDR3 is 11 residues. V lost 11 bases and J lost 2, with 10 bases in between. Germline loops: CDR1 MNHEY, CDR2 SMNVEV (reference sequence). This CDR3 reads CASSGAYEQYF. The DNA of the CDR3 is TGTGCCTCTTCAGGGGCCTACGAGCAGTACTTC.

The chain recombines TRBV5-1 with TRBJ2-5, with TRBD2 matching over 11 bases. The CDR3 extends over 15 amino acids. Germline V CDR1 and CDR2: SGHRS, YFSETQ. V was pared by 7 bases and J by 5 bases, with 10 bases of the junction left unmatched. CDR3 sequence reads: CASARLAGTGETQYF. The CDR3 nucleotides read TGCGCCAGCGCTAGACTAGCGGGAACGGGCGAGACCCAGTACTTC.

The chain employs TRBV9 and TRBJ2-1, with D perhaps being TRBD1 or TRBD2 (6 bases each). The V end was cut by 4 bases, the J end by 6 bases, with 23 bases between. The CDR3 loop spans 17 amino acids. Germline V gives CDR1 SGDLS, CDR2 YYNGEE. The CDR3 sequence: CASSPTRGRGASNEQFF. In DNA, the CDR3 is TGTGCCAGCAGCCCGACTAGGGGGAGAGGGGCCAGCAATGAGCAGTTCTTC.

The chain has TRBV5-1 and TRBJ1-3; D gene uncertain. This CDR3 has 15 residues. V gave up 4 bases and J gave up 0 bases, with 11 bases separating them. Per the germline V gene, CDR1 is SGHRS and CDR2 is YFSETQ. The CDR3 coding sequence is TGCGCCAGCAGCCCTGAGGAGTTCTCTGGAAACACCATATATTTT. It encodes CASSPEEFSGNTIYF.

The V and J genes are TRBV6-5 and TRBJ2-5; 11 bases fit TRBD2. Trimming at V came to 7 bases and at J to 4 bases, leaving 5 bases not matched to a gene. Germline V gives CDR1 MNHEY, CDR2 SVGAGI. The CDR3 has 14 amino acids. The CDR3 coding sequence is TGTGCCAGCACCAAAGGGACTAGCGGAGAGACCCAGTACTTC. Its protein product is CASTKGTSGETQYF.

This sequence joins TRBV9 and TRBJ2-2; TRBD2 matches 7 bases. The CDR3 length is 13 residues. Germline CDR1 is SGDLS and CDR2 is YYNGEE. V was clipped by 4 bases and J by 7 bases; unmatched bases: 4. The CDR3 DNA reads TGTGCCAGCAGCCAGACTAGCCACGGGGAGCTGTTTTTT. It translates to CASSQTSHGELFF.

The chain links TRBV5-4 to TRBJ2-3; the D gene is possibly TRBD2 (7 bases). The CDR3 consists of 17 residues. With 1 base removed from V and 3 bases from J, the gap between germline ends came to 18 bases. Looked up from germline, CDR1 is SGHNT and CDR2 is YYREEE (reference sequence). The CDR3 DNA follows: TGTGCCAGCAGCTTGCGGAGGGCGGGGGCAGCGACAGATACGCAGTATTTT. Protein product: CASSLRRAGAATDTQYF.

The chain employs TRBV4-3 and TRBJ1-2; D unresolved. Trimming stripped 3 bases from V and 0 bases from J, with 11 bases between. The germline V gene has CDR1 LGHNA and CDR2 YSLEER. The CDR3 has 15 amino acids. The DNA of the CDR3 is TGCGCCAGCAGCCACCTAGGCGCCTCTAACTATGGCTACACCTTC. It codes for CASSHLGASNYGYTF.

About this clone: A read error may account for a junction end that differs from germline. This chain connects TRBV18 to TRBJ2-5, with D perhaps matching TRBD2 (6 bases). The CDR3 has 12 amino acids. Looked up from germline, CDR1 is KGHSH and CDR2 is LQKENI. CDR3 loop: CASSPGRAGSNF. Here the CDR3 DNA reads TGTGCCAGCTCACCCGGCCGTGCGGGATCCAACTTC. Full variable domain (remainder filled in from reference TRBV18 and TRBJ2-5): NAGVMQNPRHLVRRRGQEARLRCSPMKGHSHVYWYRQLPEEGLKFMVYLQKENIIDESGMPKERFSAEFPKEGPSILRIQQVVRGDSAAYFCASSPGRAGSNFGPGTRLLVL.

The chain joins TRBV7-2 to TRBJ2-3; TRBD2 matches 8 bases. V shed 0 bases and J 1 base; nucleotides not matched to a gene: 0. Germline values: CDR1 SGHTA, CDR2 FQGNSA. The CDR3 consists of 15 residues. The CDR3 nucleotides read TGTGCCAGCAGCTTAGCTAGCGGGGGCACAGATACGCAGTATTTT. It codes for CASSLASGGTDTQYF.

This clone has just one count. V gene TRBV5-5 combines with J gene TRBJ1-2; the match to TRBD1 covers 9 bases. The CDR3 is 13 amino acids. Trimming removed 3 bases from V and 6 bases from J; junction bases left unmatched: 3. Germline CDR1 reads SGHKS; CDR2 reads YYEKEE (reference sequence). This chain's CDR3 is CASSSTGGNGYTF. The CDR3 region has the DNA TGTGCCAGCAGCTCGACAGGGGGTAATGGCTACACCTTC.

This chain links TRBV6-1 with TRBJ1-1, with a tentative D call TRBD1 (5 bases). This CDR3 has 13 amino acids. The germline V gene encodes CDR1 MNHNS and CDR2 SASEGT. V lost 6 bases and J 5 bases, leaving 13 bases between the germline ends. This CDR3 reads CASRPVGGTEAFF. The CDR3, as DNA: TGTGCCAGCAGACCAGTCGGGGGAACTGAAGCTTTCTTT.

Only a few counts were recorded for this clone. The V call is TRBV7-2, the J call TRBJ1-6, with D possibly matching TRBD1 (6 bases). The germline V and J ends were trimmed by 1 base and 0 bases, with 16 bases remaining between them. The CDR3 covers 19 residues. Germline V gene data show CDR1 as SGHTA and CDR2 as FQGNSA. The CDR3 loop reads CASSLDPLQGFSYNSPLHF. CDR3 sequence (DNA): TGTGCCAGCAGCTTAGACCCTCTTCAGGGGTTCTCCTATAATTCACCCCTCCACTTT. Full variable domain (missing parts from reference TRBV7-2 and TRBJ1-6): GAGVSQSPSNKVTEKGKDVELRCDPISGHTALYWYRQSLGQGLEFLIYFQGNSAPDKSGLPSDRFSAERTGGSVSTLTIQRTQQEDSAVYLCASSLDPLQGFSYNSPLHFGNGTRLTVT.

The rearrangement links TRBV9 to TRBJ1-3; D gene uncertain. Germline assignment: CDR1 SGDLS and CDR2 YYNGEE. The V gene lost 2 bases and the J gene lost 14 bases, with 14 bases spanning the gap. The CDR3 runs to 12 residues. As DNA, the CDR3 is TGTGCCAGCAGCGTGGAGGCAGGAGGTTTATATTTT. It yields the protein CASSVEAGGLYF.

V gene TRBV7-2 combines with J gene TRBJ2-7; maybe TRBD2 (6 bases). The CDR3 is 14 residues long. Trimming took off 4 bases at V and 1 base at J, with 11 bases between the two ends. Germline values: CDR1 SGHTA, CDR2 FQGNSA. In DNA, the CDR3 is TGTGCCAGCAGCTCTCTACGGGGGTCCTACGAGCAGTACTTC. This sequence encodes CASSSLRGSYEQYF.

The chain combines TRBV9 with TRBJ2-5; no definite D call. Looked up from germline, CDR1 is SGDLS and CDR2 is YYNGEE. Trimming removed 0 bases from V and 5 bases from J, with 11 bases in between. The CDR3 spans 14 residues. The CDR3 is CASSVGSSVETQYF. The CDR3 DNA reads as TGTGCCAGCAGCGTAGGTTCTAGTGTCGAGACCCAGTACTTC.

The rearrangement uses TRBV28 and TRBJ1-4; 10 bases line up with TRBD1. This CDR3 is built from 17 residues. Per germline, CDR1 MDHEN and CDR2 SYDVKM. V shed 3 bases and J 0 bases; nucleotides not matched to a gene: 4. CDR3: CASSFRTGGSTNEKLFF. The CDR3 DNA sequence: TGTGCCAGCAGTTTCCGGACAGGGGGTTCAACTAATGAAAAACTGTTTTTT.

The chain uses TRBV29-1 and TRBJ2-3; D uncertain. V gave up 1 base and J gave up 8 bases, with 10 bases separating them. There are 12 residues in the CDR3. CDR1 and CDR2 (germline): SQVTM, ANQGSEA. CDR3 in amino acids: CSVEARRGTQYF. CDR3 in DNA: TGCAGCGTTGAAGCGAGACGTGGTACGCAGTATTTT.

The rearrangement joins TRBV7-8 to TRBJ1-6; the D gene is possibly TRBD1 (5 bases). The ends were cut back, 5 bases at V and 10 bases at J, with 15 bases in the middle. There are 14 residues in the CDR3. CDR1 SGHVS and CDR2 FQNEAQ come from the germline V gene. The CDR3 bases are TGTGCCAGCAGCCCCGGGACGGCAGGGTCACCCCTCCACTTT. Translated, it gives CASSPGTAGSPLHF.

This chain joins TRBV6-5 and TRBJ1-5, with D possibly matching TRBD1 (6 bases). V lost 6 bases, J lost 9 bases, and 12 bases lay in between. The CDR3 consists of 12 residues. Germline CDR1 reads MNHEY; CDR2 reads SVGAGI. In nucleotides, the CDR3 is TGTGCCAGCAGGCCTCTAGGGGGGCCCCAGCATTTT. It codes for CASRPLGGPQHF.

The DNA of the CDR3 is TGCGCCAGCAGCTTGGTCGGACAGCATGAAGCTTTCTTT. The encoded protein is CASSLVGQHEAFF. The rearrangement links TRBV5-1 to TRBJ1-1; the D gene is possibly TRBD1 (6 bases). Trimming shortened V by 0 bases and J by 7 bases, and 10 bases separated the two germline ends. CDR3 length: 13 amino acids. Germline-derived CDR1 and CDR2 are SGHRS and YFSETQ.

CDR3 region: CSVGGLNYGYTF. DNA of the CDR3: TGCAGCGTAGGGGGCCTGAACTATGGCTACACCTTC. The genes are TRBV29-1 and TRBJ1-2; TRBD1 matches 7 bases. Germline V gene data show CDR1 as SQVTM and CDR2 as ANQGSEA. J was trimmed by 2 bases and V by 6 bases; bases with no gene match: 3. The CDR3 runs to 12 residues.